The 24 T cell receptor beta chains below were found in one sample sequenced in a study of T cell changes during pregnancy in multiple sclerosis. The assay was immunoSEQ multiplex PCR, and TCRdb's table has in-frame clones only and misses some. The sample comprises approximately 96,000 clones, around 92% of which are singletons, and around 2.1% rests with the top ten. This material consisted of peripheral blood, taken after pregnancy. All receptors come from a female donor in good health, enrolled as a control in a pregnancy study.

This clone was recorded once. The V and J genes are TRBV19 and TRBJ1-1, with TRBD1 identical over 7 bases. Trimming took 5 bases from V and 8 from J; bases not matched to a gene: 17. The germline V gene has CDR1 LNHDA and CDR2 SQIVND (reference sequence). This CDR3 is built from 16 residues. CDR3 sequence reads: CASSYNEQGPGKEAFF. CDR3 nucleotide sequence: TGTGCCAGTAGTTACAATGAACAGGGGCCAGGGAAGGAAGCTTTCTTT.

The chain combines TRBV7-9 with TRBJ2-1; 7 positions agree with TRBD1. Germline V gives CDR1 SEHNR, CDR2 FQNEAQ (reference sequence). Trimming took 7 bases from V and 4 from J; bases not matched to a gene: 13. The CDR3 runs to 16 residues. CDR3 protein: CASMPTVQGQYNEQFF. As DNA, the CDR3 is TGTGCCAGCATGCCGACTGTACAGGGACAGTACAATGAGCAGTTCTTC.

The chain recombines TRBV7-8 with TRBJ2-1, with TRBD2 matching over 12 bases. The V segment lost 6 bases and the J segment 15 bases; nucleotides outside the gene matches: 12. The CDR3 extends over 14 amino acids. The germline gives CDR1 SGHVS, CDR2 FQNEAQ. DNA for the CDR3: TGTGCCAGCAGAAATGGGCTAGCGGGAGGGAGCCCGTTCTTC. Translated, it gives CASRNGLAGGSPFF.

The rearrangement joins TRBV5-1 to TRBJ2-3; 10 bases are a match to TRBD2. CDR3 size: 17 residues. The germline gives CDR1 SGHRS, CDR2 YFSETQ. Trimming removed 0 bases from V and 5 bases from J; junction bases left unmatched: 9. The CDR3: CASSLVGSGRSVDTQYF. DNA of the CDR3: TGCGCCAGCAGCTTGGTGGGTAGCGGGAGGAGTGTAGATACGCAGTATTTT.

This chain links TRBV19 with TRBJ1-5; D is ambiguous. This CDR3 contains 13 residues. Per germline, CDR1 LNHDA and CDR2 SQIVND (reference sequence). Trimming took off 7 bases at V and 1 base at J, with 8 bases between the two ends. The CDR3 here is CASTISSNQPQHF. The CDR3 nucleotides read TGTGCCAGTACTATTTCAAGCAATCAGCCCCAGCATTTT.

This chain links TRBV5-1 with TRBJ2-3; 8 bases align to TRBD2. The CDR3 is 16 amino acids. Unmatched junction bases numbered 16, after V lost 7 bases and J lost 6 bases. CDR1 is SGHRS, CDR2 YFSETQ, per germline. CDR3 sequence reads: CASGRTLGPGGDTQYF. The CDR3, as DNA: TGCGCCAGCGGGCGGACCCTGGGACCGGGAGGGGATACGCAGTATTTT.

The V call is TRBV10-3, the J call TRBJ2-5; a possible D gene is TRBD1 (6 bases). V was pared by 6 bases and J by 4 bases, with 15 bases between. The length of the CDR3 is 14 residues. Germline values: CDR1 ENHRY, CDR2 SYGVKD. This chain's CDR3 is CAISAGDPLETQYF. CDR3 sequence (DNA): TGTGCCATCAGCGCAGGGGACCCTCTAGAGACCCAGTACTTC.

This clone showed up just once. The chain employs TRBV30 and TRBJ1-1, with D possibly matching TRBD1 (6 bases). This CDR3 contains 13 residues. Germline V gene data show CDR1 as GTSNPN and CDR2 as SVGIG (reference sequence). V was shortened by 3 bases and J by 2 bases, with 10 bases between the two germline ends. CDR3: CAWSHGTNTEAFF. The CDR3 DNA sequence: TGTGCCTGGAGCCACGGGACAAACACTGAAGCTTTCTTT.

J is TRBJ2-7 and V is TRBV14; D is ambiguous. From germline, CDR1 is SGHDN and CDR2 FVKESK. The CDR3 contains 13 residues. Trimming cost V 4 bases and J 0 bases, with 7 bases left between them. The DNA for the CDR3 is TGTGCCAGCAGCCCTCCTCTCTCCTACGAGCAGTACTTC. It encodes CASSPPLSYEQYF.

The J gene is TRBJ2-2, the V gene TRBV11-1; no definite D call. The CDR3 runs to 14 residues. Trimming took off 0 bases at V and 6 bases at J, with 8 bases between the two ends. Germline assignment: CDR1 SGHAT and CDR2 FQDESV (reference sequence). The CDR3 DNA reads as TGTGCCAGCAGCTTAGCGAAACCGGCCGGGGAGCTGTTTTTT. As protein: CASSLAKPAGELFF.

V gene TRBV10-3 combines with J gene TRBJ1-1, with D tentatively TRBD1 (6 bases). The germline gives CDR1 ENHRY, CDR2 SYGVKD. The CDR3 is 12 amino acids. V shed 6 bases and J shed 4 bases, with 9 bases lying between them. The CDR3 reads CAIRGDTTEAFF. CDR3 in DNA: TGTGCCATCAGGGGGGACACCACTGAAGCTTTCTTT.

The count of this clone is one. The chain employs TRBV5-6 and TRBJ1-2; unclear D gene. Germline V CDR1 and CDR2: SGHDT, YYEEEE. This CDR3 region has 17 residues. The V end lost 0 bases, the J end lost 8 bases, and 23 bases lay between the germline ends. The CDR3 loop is CASSLGSSAVGWYGYTF. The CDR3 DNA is TGTGCCAGCAGCTTGGGGTCTAGCGCGGTAGGGTGGTACGGCTACACCTTC.

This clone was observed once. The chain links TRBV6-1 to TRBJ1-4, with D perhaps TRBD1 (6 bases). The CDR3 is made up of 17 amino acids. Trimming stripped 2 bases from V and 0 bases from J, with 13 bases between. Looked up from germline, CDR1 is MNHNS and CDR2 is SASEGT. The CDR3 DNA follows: TGTGCCAGCAGTGAACAGGCAGGGGCTGCAACTAATGAAAAACTGTTTTTT. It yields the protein CASSEQAGAATNEKLFF.

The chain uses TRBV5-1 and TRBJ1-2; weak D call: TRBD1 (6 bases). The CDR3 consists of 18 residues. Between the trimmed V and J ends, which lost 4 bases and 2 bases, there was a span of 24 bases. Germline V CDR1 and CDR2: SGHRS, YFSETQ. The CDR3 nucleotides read TGCGCCAGCAGCAGGGGGACAACCTTAACCCGATACAACTATGGCTACACCTTC. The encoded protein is CASSRGTTLTRYNYGYTF.

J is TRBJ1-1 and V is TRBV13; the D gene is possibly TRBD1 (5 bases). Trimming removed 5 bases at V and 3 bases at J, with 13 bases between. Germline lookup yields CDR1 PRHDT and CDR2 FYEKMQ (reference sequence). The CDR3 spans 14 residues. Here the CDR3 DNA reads TGTGCCAGCAGCACCTCCGGGGGGTACACTGAAGCTTTCTTT. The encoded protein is CASSTSGGYTEAFF.

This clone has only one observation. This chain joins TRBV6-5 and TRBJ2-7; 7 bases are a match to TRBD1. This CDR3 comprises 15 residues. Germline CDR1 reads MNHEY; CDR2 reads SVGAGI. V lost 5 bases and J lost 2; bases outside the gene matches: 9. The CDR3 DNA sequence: TGTGCCAGCAGTAATTCACAGGGGTCCGCCTACGAGCAGTACTTC. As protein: CASSNSQGSAYEQYF.

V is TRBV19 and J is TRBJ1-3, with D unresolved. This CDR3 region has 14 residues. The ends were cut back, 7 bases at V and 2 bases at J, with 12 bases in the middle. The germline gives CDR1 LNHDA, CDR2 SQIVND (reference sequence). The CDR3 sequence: CASNSRNTGNTIYF. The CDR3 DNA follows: TGTGCCAGTAATAGCCGGAATACTGGAAACACCATATATTTT.

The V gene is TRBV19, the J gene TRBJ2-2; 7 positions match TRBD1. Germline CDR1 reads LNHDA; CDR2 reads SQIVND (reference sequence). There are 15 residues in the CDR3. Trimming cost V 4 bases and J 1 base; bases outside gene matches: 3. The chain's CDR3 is CASSRRTGNTGELFF. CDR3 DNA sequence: TGTGCCAGTAGTAGGCGGACAGGGAACACCGGGGAGCTGTTTTTT.

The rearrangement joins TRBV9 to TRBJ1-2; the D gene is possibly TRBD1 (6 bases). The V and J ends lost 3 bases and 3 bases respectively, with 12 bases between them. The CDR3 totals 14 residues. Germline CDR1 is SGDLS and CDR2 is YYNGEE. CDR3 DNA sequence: TGTGCCAGCAGCGGGGGGCAATCTTACTATGGCTACACCTTC. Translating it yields CASSGGQSYYGYTF.

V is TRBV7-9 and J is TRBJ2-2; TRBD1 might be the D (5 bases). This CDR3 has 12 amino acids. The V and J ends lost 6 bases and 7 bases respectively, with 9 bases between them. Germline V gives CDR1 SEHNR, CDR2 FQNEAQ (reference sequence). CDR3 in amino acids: CASSPDSGELFF. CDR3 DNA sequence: TGTGCCAGCAGTCCCGACAGCGGGGAGCTGTTTTTT.

CDR3 sequence reads: CASSSLAGGPGEQYF. CDR3 in DNA: TGTGCCAGCAGTAGCCTAGCGGGAGGGCCGGGGGAGCAGTACTTC. J is TRBJ2-7 and V is TRBV11-1, with 12 bases that match TRBD2. The CDR3 extends over 15 amino acids. Germline values: CDR1 SGHAT, CDR2 FQDESV (reference sequence). V shed 6 bases, J shed 7 bases, and the junction held 10 bases outside the gene matches.

CDR3 nucleotide sequence: TGTGCCAGCAGCAGCGCACAAGGGTCGGGGTATGGCTACACCTTC. This translates into CASSSAQGSGYGYTF. The rearrangement joins TRBV6-5 to TRBJ1-2, with D unclear. The germline V gene has CDR1 MNHEY and CDR2 SVGAGI. V lost 6 bases, J lost 5 bases, and 19 bases lay in between. The CDR3 has 15 amino acids.

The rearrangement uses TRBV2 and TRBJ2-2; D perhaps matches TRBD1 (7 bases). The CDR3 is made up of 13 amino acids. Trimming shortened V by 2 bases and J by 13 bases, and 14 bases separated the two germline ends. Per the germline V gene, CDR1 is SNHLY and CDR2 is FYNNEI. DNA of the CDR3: TGTGCCAGCAGTGAATTCGACAGGGAGGCGCTGTTTTTT. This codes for CASSEFDREALFF.

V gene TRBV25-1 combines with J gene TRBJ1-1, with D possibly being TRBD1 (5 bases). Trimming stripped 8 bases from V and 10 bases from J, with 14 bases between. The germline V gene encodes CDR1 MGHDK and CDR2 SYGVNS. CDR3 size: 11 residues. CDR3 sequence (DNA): TGTGCCAGCGCCCTTGGGGCTCGAGCTTTCTTT. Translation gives CASALGARAFF.